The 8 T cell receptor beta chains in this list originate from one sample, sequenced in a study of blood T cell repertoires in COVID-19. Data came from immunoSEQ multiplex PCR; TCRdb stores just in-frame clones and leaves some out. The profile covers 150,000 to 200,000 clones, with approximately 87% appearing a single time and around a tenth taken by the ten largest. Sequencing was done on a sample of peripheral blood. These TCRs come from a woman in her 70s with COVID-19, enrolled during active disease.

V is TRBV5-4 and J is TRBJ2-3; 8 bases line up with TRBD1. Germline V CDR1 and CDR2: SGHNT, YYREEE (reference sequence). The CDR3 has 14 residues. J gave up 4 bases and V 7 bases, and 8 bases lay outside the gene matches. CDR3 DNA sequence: TGTGCCAGCGGGCTAACAGGGGGTTCAGATACGCAGTATTTT. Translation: CASGLTGGSDTQYF.

The CDR3, as DNA: TGTGCCAGCAGCCCAGAACCGGGACAGGGTGAAAAACTGTTTTTT. This sequence encodes CASSPEPGQGEKLFF. The chain couples TRBV7-6 to TRBJ1-4; 9 bases agree with TRBD1. This CDR3 comprises 15 residues. Germline CDR1 SGHVS, CDR2 FNYEAQ. After removal of 5 bases from V and 7 bases from J, the junction contained 8 bases not matched to a gene. The full variable domain, rest sourced from reference TRBV7-6 and TRBJ1-4, is GAGVSQSPRYKVTKRGQDVALRCDPISGHVSLYWYRQALGQGPEFLTYFNYEAQQDKSGLPNDRFSAERPEGSISTLTIQRTEQRDSAMYRCASSPEPGQGEKLFFGSGTQLSVL.

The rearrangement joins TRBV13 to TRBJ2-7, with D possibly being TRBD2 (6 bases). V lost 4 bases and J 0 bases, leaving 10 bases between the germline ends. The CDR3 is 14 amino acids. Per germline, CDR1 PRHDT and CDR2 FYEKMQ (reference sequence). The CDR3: CASSSRDFSYEQYF. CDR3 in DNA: TGTGCCAGCAGCTCCCGGGACTTCTCCTACGAGCAGTACTTC.

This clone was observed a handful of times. CDR3: CASSAGGSNQPQHF. CDR3 DNA: TGTGCCAGCAGTGCAGGGGGGAGCAATCAGCCCCAGCATTTT. This sequence joins TRBV2 and TRBJ1-5; TRBD1 matches at 7 bases. Per the germline V gene, CDR1 is SNHLY and CDR2 is FYNNEI. There are 14 residues in the CDR3. Trimming cost V 4 bases and J 1 base; bases outside gene matches: 1.

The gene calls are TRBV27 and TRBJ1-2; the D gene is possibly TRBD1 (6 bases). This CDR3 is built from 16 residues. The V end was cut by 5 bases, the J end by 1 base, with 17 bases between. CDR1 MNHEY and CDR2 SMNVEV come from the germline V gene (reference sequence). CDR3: CASSPRTAAINYGYTF. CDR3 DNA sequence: TGTGCCAGCAGTCCGCGGACAGCCGCCATTAACTATGGCTACACCTTC.

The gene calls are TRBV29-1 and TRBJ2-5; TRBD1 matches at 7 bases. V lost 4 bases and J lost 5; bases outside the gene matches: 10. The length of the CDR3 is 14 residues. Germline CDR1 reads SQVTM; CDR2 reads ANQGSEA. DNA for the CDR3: TGCAGCGTTGCCCGACAGGGCGTCCGGGAGACCCAGTACTTC. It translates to CSVARQGVRETQYF.

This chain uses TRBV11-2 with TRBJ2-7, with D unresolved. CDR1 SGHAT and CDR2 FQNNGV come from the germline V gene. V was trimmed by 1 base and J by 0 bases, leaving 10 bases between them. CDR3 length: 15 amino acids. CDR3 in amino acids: CASSLGRVSSYEQYF. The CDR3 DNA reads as TGTGCCAGCAGCTTAGGACGGGTCTCCTCCTACGAGCAGTACTTC. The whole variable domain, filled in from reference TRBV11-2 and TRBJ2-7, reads EAGVAQSPRYKIIEKRQSVAFWCNPISGHATLYWYQQILGQGPKLLIQFQNNGVVDDSQLPKDRFSAERLKGVDSTLKIQPAKLEDSAVYLCASSLGRVSSYEQYFGPGTRLTVT.

The CDR3 region is CASSLAGGQKDTQYF. The CDR3 nucleotides read TGTGCCAGCAGTTTAGCGGGGGGGCAGAAGGATACGCAGTATTTT. The V call is TRBV6-6, the J call TRBJ2-3; 11 bases match TRBD2. After removal of 4 bases from V and 6 bases from J, the junction contained 6 bases not matched to a gene. The CDR3 covers 15 residues. The V gene's germline CDR1 is MNHNY and CDR2 SVGAGI (reference sequence).